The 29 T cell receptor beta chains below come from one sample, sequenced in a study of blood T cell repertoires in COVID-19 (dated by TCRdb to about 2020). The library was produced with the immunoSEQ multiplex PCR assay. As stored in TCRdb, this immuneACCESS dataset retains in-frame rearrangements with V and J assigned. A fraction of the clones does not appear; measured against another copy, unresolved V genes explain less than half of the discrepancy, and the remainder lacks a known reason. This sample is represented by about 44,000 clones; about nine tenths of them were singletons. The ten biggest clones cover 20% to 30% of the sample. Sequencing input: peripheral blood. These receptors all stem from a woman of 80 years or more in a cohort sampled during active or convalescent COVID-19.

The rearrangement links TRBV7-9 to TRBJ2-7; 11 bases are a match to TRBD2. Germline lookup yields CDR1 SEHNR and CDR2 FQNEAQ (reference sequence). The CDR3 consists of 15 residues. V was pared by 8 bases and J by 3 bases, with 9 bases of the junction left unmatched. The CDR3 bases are TGTGCCAGCTCCCGAGAGGGGACTAGCGGCTACGAGCAGTACTTC. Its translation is CASSREGTSGYEQYF.

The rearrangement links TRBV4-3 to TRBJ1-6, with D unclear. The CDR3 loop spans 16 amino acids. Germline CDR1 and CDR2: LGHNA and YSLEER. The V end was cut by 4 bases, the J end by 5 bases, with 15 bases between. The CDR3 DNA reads TGCGCCAGCAGCCCCCAAATTAGCGTGGATAATTCACCCCTCCACTTT. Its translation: CASSPQISVDNSPLHF.

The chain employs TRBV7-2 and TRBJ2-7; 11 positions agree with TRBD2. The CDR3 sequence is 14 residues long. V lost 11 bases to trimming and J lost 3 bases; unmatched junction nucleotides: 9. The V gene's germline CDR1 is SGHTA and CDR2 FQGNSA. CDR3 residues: CACNSGGAYYEQYF. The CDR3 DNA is TGTGCCTGCAATAGCGGGGGGGCATACTACGAGCAGTACTTC.

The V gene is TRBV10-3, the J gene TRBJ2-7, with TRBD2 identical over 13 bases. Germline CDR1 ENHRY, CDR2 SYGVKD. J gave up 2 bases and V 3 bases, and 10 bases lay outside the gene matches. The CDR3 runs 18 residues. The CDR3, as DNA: TGTGCCATCAGTGACCGGGGACTAGCGGGATCACGACCCTACGAGCAGTACTTC. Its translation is CAISDRGLAGSRPYEQYF.

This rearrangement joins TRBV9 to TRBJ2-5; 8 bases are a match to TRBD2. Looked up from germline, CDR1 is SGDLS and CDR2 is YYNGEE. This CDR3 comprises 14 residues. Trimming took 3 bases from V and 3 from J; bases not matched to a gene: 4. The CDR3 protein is CASSEGLVKETQYF. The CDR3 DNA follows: TGTGCCAGCAGCGAGGGACTAGTTAAAGAGACCCAGTACTTC.

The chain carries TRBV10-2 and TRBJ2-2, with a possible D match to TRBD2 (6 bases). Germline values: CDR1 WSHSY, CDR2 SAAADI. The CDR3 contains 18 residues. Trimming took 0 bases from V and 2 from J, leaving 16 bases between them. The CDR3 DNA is TGCGCCAGCAGTGAGTCGAGAATGGGAGGCCCTAACACCGGGGAGCTGTTTTTT. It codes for CASSESRMGGPNTGELFF.

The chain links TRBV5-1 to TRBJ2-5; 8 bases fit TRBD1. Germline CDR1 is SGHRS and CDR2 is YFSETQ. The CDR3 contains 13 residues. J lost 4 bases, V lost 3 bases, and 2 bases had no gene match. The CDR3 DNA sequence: TGCGCCAGCAGCTCACAGGGGGGAGAGACCCAGTACTTC. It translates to CASSSQGGETQYF.

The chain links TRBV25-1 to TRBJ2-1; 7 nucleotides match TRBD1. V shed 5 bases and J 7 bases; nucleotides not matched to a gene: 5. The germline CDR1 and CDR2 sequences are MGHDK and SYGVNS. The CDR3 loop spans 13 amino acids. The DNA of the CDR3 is TGTGCCAGCAGTCTTACAGGGGAGAATGAGCAGTTCTTC. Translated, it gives CASSLTGENEQFF.

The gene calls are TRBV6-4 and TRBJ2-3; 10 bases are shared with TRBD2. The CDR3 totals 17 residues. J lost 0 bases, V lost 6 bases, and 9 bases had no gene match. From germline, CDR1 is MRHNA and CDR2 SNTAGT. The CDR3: CASSLGLTSGSTDTQYF. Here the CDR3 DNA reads TGTGCCAGCAGCCTCGGCCTGACTAGCGGGAGCACAGATACGCAGTATTTT.

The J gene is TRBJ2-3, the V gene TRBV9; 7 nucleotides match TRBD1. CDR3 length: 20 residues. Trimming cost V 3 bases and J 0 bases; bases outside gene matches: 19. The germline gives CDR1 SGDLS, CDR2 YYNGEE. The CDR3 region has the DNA TGTGCCAGCAGCGCACAAGAACCCAAAAGGACAGGACCTAGCACAGATACGCAGTATTTT. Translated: CASSAQEPKRTGPSTDTQYF.

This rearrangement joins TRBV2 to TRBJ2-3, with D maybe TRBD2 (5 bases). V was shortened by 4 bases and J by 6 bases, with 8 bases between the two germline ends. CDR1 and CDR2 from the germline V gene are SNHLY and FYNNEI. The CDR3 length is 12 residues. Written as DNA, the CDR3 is TGTGCCAGCAGTGCTAGCTTTGATACGCAGTATTTT. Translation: CASSASFDTQYF.

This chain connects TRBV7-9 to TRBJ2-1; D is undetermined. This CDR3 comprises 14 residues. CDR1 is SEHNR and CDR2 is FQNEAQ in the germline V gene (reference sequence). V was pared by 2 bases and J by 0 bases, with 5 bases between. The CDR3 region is CASSLSSSYNEQFF. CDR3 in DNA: TGTGCCAGCAGCTTATCGAGCTCCTACAATGAGCAGTTCTTC.

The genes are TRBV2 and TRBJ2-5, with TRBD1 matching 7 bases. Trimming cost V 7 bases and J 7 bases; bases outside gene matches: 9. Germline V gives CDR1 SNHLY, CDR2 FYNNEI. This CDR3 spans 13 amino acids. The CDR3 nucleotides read TGTGCCAGCATTCATGACAGGGTGGTGACCCAGTACTTC. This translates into CASIHDRVVTQYF.

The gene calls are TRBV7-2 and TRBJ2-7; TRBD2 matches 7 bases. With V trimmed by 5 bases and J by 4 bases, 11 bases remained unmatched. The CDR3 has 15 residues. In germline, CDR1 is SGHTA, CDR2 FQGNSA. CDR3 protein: CASSHPGTTKYEQYF. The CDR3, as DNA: TGTGCCAGCAGCCACCCCGGGACTACTAAATACGAGCAGTACTTC.

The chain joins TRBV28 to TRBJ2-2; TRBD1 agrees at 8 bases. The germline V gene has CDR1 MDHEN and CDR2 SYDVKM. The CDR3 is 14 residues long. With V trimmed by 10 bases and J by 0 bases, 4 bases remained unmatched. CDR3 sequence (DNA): TGTGCCACCCGGACAGGGACGAACACCGGGGAGCTGTTTTTT. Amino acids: CATRTGTNTGELFF.

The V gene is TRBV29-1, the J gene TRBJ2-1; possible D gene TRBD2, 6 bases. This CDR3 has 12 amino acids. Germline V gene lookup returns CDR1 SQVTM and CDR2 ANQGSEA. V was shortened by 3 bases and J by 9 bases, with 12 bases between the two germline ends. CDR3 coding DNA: TGCAGCGTTGATGGGCGGAGGGGTGAGCAGTTCTTC. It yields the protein CSVDGRRGEQFF.

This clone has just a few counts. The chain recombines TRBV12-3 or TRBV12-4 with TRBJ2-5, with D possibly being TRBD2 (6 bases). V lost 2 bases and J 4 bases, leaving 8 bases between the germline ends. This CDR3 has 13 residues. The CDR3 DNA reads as TGTGCCAGCAGTTTACGGGGGAGAGAGACCCAGTACTTC. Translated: CASSLRGRETQYF.

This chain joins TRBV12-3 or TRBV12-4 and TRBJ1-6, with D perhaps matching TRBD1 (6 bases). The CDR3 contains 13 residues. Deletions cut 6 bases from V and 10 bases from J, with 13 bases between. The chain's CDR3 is CASRSNRDSPLHF. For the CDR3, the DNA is TGTGCCAGCAGGTCTAACAGGGACTCACCCCTCCACTTT.

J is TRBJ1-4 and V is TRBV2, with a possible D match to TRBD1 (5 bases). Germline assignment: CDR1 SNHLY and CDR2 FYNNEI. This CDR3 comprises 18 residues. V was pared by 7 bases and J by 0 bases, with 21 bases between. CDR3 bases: TGTGCCAGCACCAGACCAATATTTGACAGTCCAACTAATGAAAAACTGTTTTTT. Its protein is CASTRPIFDSPTNEKLFF. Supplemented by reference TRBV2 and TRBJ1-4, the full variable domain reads EPEVTQTPSHQVTQMGQEVILRCVPISNHLYFYWYRQILGQKVEFLVSFYNNEISEKSEIFDDQFSVERPDGSNFTLKIRSTKLEDSAMYFCASTRPIFDSPTNEKLFFGSGTQLSVL.

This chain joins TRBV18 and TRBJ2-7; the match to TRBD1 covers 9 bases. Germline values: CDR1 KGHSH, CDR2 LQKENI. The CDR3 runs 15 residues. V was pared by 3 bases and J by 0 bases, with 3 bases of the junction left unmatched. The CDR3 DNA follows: TGTGCCAGCTCACCCGGGACAGGGTACTCCTACGAGCAGTACTTC. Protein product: CASSPGTGYSYEQYF.

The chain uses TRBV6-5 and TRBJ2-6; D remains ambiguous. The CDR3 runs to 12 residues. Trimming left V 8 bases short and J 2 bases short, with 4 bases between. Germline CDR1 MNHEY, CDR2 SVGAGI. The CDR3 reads CASLPGANVLTF. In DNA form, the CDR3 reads TGTGCCAGCCTTCCTGGGGCCAACGTCCTGACTTTC.

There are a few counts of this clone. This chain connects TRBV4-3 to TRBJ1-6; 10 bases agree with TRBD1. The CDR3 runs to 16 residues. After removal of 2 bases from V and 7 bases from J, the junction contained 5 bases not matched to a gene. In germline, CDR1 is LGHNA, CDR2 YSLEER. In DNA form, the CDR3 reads TGCGCCAGCAGCCAAACCTGGACAGGGGGAAATTCACCCCTCCACTTT. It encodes CASSQTWTGGNSPLHF.

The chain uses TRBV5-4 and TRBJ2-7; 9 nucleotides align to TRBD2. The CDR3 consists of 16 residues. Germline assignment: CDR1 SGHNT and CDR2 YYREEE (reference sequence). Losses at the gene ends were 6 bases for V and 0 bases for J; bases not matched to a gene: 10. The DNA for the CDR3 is TGTGCCAGCAAGGCTAGCGGGACTAGCAGCTCCTACGAGCAGTACTTC. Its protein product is CASKASGTSSSYEQYF.

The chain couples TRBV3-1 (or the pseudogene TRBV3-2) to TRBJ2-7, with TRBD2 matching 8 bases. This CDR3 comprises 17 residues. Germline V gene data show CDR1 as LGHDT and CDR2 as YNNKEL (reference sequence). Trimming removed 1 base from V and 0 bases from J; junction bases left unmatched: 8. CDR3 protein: CASSQGMSGRSSYEQYF. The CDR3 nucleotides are TGTGCCAGCAGCCAAGGTATGAGCGGGAGAAGCTCCTACGAGCAGTACTTC.

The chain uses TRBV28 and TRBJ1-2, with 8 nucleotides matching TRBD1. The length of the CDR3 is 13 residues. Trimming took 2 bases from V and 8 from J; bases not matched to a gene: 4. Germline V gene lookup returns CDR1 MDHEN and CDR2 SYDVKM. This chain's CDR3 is CASSLVGQAGYTF. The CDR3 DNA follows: TGTGCCAGCAGTTTAGTGGGACAGGCAGGCTACACCTTC.

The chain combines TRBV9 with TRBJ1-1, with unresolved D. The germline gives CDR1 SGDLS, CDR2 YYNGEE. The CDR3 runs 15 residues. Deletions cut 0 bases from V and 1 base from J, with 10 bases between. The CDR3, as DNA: TGTGCCAGCAGCGTAGGGTACAGACCGAACACTGAAGCTTTCTTT. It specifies CASSVGYRPNTEAFF.

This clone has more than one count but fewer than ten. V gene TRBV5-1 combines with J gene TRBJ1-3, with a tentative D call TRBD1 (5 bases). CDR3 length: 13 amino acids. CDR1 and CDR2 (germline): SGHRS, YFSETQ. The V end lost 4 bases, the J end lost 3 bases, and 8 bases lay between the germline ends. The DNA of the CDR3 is TGCGCCAGCAGCCCGGGGGTTGGAAACACCATATATTTT. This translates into CASSPGVGNTIYF. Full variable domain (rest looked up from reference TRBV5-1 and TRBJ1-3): KAGVTQTPRYLIKTRGQQVTLSCSPISGHRSVSWYQQTPGQGLQFLFEYFSETQRNKGNFPGRFSGRQFSNSRSEMNVSTLELGDSALYLCASSPGVGNTIYFGEGSWLTVV.

CDR3 residues: CASSQAGLAGGGETQYF. DNA of the CDR3: TGTGCCAGCAGCCAAGCGGGACTAGCGGGGGGAGGAGAGACCCAGTACTTC. This sequence joins TRBV7-9 and TRBJ2-5, with 15 bases matching TRBD2. The CDR3 sequence is 17 residues long. V shed 5 bases and J 4 bases; nucleotides not matched to a gene: 8. Germline V lookup: CDR1 SEHNR, CDR2 FQNEAQ (reference sequence).

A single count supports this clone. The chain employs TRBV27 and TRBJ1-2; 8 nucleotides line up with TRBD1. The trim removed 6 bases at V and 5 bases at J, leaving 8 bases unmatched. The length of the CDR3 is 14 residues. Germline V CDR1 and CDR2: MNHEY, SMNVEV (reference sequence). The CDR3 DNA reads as TGTGCCAGCAGACCACAGGGGGGGAGTTATGGCTACACCTTC. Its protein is CASRPQGGSYGYTF.